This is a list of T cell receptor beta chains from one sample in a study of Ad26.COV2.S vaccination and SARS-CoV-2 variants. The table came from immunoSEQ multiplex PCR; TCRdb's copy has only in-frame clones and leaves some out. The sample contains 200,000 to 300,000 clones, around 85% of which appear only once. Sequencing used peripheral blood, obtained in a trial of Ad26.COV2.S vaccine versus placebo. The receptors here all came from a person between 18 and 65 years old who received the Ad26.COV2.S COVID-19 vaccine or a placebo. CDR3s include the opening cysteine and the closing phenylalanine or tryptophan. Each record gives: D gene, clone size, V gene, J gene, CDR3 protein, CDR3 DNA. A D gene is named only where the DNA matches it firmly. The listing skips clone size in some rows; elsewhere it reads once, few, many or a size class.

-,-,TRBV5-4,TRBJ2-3,CASSPPGPSTDTQYF,TGTGCCAGCAGCCCGCCGGGACCTAGCACAGATACGCAGTATTTT
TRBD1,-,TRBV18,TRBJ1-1,CASSKDRVTEAFF,TGTGCCAGCTCCAAAGACAGGGTCACTGAAGCTTTCTTT
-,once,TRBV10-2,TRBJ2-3,CASSESGGSYFTDTQYF,TGCGCCAGCAGTGAGTCTGGGGGGTCATACTTCACAGATACGCAGTATTTT
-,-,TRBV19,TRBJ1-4,CASREPGNPNEKLFF,TGTGCCAGTAGGGAACCCGGGAACCCAAATGAAAAACTGTTTTTT
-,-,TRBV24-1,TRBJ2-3,CATSDPRGAGDTQYF,TGTGCCACCAGTGACCCCAGGGGCGCGGGAGATACGCAGTATTTT
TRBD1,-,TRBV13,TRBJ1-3,CASSLTGVFSGNTIYF,TGTGCCAGCAGCTTAACAGGGGTGTTTTCTGGAAACACCATATATTTT
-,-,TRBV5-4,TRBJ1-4,CASSPAGTNEKLFF,TGTGCCAGCAGCCCAGCCGGAACTAATGAAAAACTGTTTTTT
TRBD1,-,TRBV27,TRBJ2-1,CASNILPGQGYNEQFF,TGTGCCAGCAATATACTACCGGGACAGGGCTACAATGAGCAGTTCTTC
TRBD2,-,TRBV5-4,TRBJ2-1,CASIPRGSGRANNEQFF,TGTGCCAGCATCCCACGGGGTAGCGGGAGGGCGAACAATGAGCAGTTCTTC
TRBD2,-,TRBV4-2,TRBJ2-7,CASSQAAPSGGYEQYF,TGTGCCAGCAGCCAAGCTGCGCCTAGCGGGGGGTACGAGCAGTACTTC
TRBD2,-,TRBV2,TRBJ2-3,CASRRTSGRATDTQYF,TGTGCCAGCAGGCGAACTAGCGGGAGGGCCACAGATACGCAGTATTTT
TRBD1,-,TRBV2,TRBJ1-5,CASSGTGGGNQPQHF,TGTGCCAGCAGTGGAACAGGGGGCGGCAATCAGCCCCAGCATTTT
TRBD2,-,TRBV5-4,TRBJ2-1,CASSLVGGGAYNEQFF,TGTGCCAGCAGCTTGGTGGGCGGGGGGGCCTACAATGAGCAGTTCTTC
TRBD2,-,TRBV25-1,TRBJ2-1,CASSTTAGGLFSNEQFF,TGTGCCAGCAGTACCACAGCGGGGGGCCTATTCTCCAATGAGCAGTTCTTC
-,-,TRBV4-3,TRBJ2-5,CASSLIRDPRQTQYF,TGCGCCAGCAGCCTCATCCGGGACCCTCGTCAGACCCAGTACTTC
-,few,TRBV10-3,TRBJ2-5,CAISESNGGTLQETQYF,TGTGCCATCAGTGAGTCGAATGGCGGGACCCTTCAAGAGACCCAGTACTTC
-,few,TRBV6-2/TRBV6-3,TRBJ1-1,CASSYRQRRTEAFF,TGTGCCAGCAGTTACCGACAGAGAAGGACTGAAGCTTTCTTT
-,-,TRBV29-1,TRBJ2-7,CSVEGGQGSYEQYF,TGCAGCGTTGAAGGAGGGCAGGGGTCCTACGAGCAGTACTTC
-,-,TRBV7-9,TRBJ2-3,CASSLASIDTQYF,TGTGCCAGCAGCTTAGCGTCCATAGATACGCAGTATTTT
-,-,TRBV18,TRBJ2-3,CASSPRRVSSDTQYF,TGTGCCAGCTCACCCCGCAGGGTTAGCTCAGATACGCAGTATTTT
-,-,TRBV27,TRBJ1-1,CASSSIRVGNTEAFF,TGTGCCAGCAGTTCAATAAGGGTGGGGAACACTGAAGCTTTCTTT
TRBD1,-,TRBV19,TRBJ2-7,CASSSWTGYEQYF,TGTGCCAGTAGTTCCTGGACAGGCTACGAGCAGTACTTC
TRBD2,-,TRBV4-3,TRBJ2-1,CASSQEGSGRLAIPNEQFF,TGCGCCAGCAGCCAAGAAGGGTCTGGGAGACTAGCGATCCCGAATGAGCAGTTCTTC
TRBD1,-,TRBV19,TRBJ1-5,CASSRTPGQTNQPQHF,TGTGCCAGTAGCCGTACCCCGGGACAGACAAATCAGCCCCAGCATTTT
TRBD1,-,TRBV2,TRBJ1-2,CASRTGPNYGYTF,TGTGCCTCACGGACAGGACCTAACTATGGCTACACCTTC
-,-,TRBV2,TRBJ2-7,CASRETATYEQYF,TGTGCCAGCAGGGAGACGGCCACCTACGAGCAGTACTTC
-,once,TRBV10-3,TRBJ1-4,CATSGGADEKLFF,TGTGCCACCTCGGGGGGGGCGGACGAAAAACTGTTTTTT
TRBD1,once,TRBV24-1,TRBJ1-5,CATSDTGDNQPQHF,TGTGCCACCAGTGATACAGGGGACAATCAGCCCCAGCATTTT
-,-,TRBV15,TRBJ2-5,CATSPSRGWKTQYF,TGTGCCACCAGCCCTAGTCGAGGATGGAAGACCCAGTACTTC
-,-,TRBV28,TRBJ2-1,CASTLLSGSPNEQFF,TGTGCCAGCACCCTGCTGAGCGGGTCCCCCAATGAGCAGTTCTTC
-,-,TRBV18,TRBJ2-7,CASSPPRGGFEQYF,TGTGCCAGCTCACCACCGCGCGGGGGCTTCGAGCAGTACTTC
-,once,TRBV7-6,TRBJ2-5,CASSLFGIQETQYF,TGTGCCAGCAGCTTATTCGGAATCCAAGAGACCCAGTACTTC
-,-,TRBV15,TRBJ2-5,CATSREGQNQETQYF,TGTGCCACCAGCAGAGAAGGACAGAATCAAGAGACCCAGTACTTC
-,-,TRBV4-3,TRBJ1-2,CASSQGPRGSYGYTF,TGCGCCAGCAGCCAGGGACCTAGGGGCTCCTATGGCTACACCTTC
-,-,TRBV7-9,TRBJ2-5,CASSLGSVGGETQYF,TGTGCCAGCAGCTTAGGGTCCGTGGGCGGAGAGACCCAGTACTTC
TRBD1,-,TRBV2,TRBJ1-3,CARRDSSGNTIYF,TGTGCCAGGAGGGACAGCTCTGGAAACACCATATATTTT
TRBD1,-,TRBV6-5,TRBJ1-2,CASRSDREDGYTF,TGTGCCAGCAGGAGCGACAGGGAGGATGGCTACACCTTC
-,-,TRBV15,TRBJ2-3,CATSSRAPDTQYF,TGTGCCACCAGCTCCCGGGCCCCCGATACGCAGTATTTT
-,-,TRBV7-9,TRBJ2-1,CASSLAFPYNEQFF,TGTGCCAGCAGCTTAGCCTTTCCGTACAATGAGCAGTTCTTC
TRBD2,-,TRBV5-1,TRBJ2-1,CASSSTELAGVSEQFF,TGCGCCAGCAGCTCCACTGAACTAGCGGGAGTGAGTGAGCAGTTCTTC
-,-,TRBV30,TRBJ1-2,CAWRQQSGTLGYTF,TGTGCCTGGAGACAACAATCCGGGACATTAGGCTACACCTTC
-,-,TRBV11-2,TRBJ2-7,CASSPHLRYEQYF,TGTGCCAGCAGCCCCCATTTGCGGTACGAGCAGTACTTC
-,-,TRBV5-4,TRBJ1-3,CASSTGGLSSGNTIYF,TGTGCCAGCAGCACGGGGGGCCTCAGCTCTGGAAACACCATATATTTT
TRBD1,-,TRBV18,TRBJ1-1,CASSLNRGRAETEAFF,TGTGCCAGCTCACTTAACAGGGGTAGAGCAGAAACTGAAGCTTTCTTT
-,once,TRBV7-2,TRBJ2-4,CASSPTTPRLYF,TGTGCCAGCAGCCCAACTACCCCCCGTCTCTACTTC
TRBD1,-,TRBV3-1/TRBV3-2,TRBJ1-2,CASSQDRRGRGYTF,TGTGCCAGCAGCCAAGATCGGAGGGGGCGAGGCTACACCTTC
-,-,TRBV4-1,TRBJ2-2,CASSPQNTGELFF,TGCGCCAGCAGCCCCCAAAACACCGGGGAGCTGTTTTTT
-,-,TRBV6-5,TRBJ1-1,CASKRGVGTEAFF,TGTGCCAGCAAGAGGGGCGTCGGAACTGAAGCTTTCTTT
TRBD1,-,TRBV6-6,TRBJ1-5,CASSRGQGWDSNQPQHF,TGTGCCAGCAGTCGCGGACAGGGGTGGGATAGCAATCAGCCCCAGCATTTT
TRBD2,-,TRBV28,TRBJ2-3,CASSSQRGSSGHTQYF,TGTGCCAGCAGTTCCCAGCGGGGGAGCAGCGGTCATACGCAGTATTTT
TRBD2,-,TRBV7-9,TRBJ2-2,CASSLARLAGGANTGELFF,TGTGCCAGCAGCTTGGCCCGGCTAGCGGGGGGTGCGAACACCGGGGAGCTGTTTTTT
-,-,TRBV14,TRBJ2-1,CASSLMGRGLGNNEQFF,TGTGCCAGCAGCCTTATGGGGAGAGGCTTGGGGAACAATGAGCAGTTCTTC
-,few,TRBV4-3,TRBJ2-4,CASSQDRPGKAKNIQYF,TGCGCCAGCAGCCAAGACCGACCAGGGAAAGCCAAAAACATTCAGTACTTC
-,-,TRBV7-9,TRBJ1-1,CASSFATEAFF,TGTGCCAGCAGCTTTGCCACTGAAGCTTTCTTT